This T cell receptor beta chain was identified in a study of beta chain features in type 1 diabetes. Study findings and constraints: Healthy donors had naive, central memory and Treg TCRB repertoires that appeared less similar than those seen among patients. Type 1 diabetes patients had TCRB CDR3s that were shorter (moderately but significantly so) in all four CD4+ subsets.

The whole isolated RNA underwent reverse transcription, so sequencing captured expressed TCRB transcripts. Profiling relied on immunoSEQ multiplex PCR, and the TCRdb table lists in-frame clones only, not all of them. The table has hundreds of thousands of clones, less than 20% seen once. This clone was seen more than once but under ten times. Its antigen is unknown. In germline, CDR1 is ENHRY, CDR2 SYGVKD. V lost 5 bases, J lost 8 bases, and 18 bases lay in between. This CDR3 is 14 amino acids long. Over 95% purity was reached by all sorted populations. V is TRBV10-3 and J is TRBJ1-2, with D hard to call. The sequenced sample consisted of naive CD4+ T cells from blood. This TCR was recovered from a man aged 18 to 30 in good health. The CDR3 reads CAISPGPARGGYTF. Here the CDR3 DNA reads TGTGCCATCAGTCCTGGACCAGCCCGGGGAGGCTACACCTTC.